This passage covers 7 T cell receptor beta chains from one sample sequenced in a study of T cell repertoires in cytomegalovirus infection. The antigens of these receptors remain unknown. TCRdb passed the reads through MiXCR, listing each CDR3 protein once. The sample holds some 100,000 distinct CDR3 sequences; around 30% are singletons and the top ten take about 81%. The sequenced sample was CD8+ T cells from cultured PBMCs, obtained from culture after CMV antigen stimulation. Source of these receptors: a human donor in good health (CMV status not recorded). Some clones in this sample may be carry-over from other donors' samples.

This chain uses TRBV7-8 with TRBJ2-1; 7 bases agree with TRBD1. Per the germline V gene, CDR1 is SGHVS and CDR2 is FQNEAQ. There are 14 residues in the CDR3. V was clipped by 5 bases and J by 8 bases; unmatched bases: 9. The CDR3 nucleotides are TGTGCCAGCAGCCATCTTACAGGGGTGGATGAGCAGTTCTTC. Translating gives CASSHLTGVDEQFF.

This sequence joins TRBV5-1 and TRBJ1-3; no clear D. Germline V gene sequence: CDR1 SGHRS, CDR2 YFSETQ. The CDR3 runs to 14 residues. Trimming shortened V by 4 bases and J by 0 bases, and 8 bases separated the two germline ends. CDR3 DNA: TGCGCCAGCAGCACGGCGAACTCTGGAAACACCATATATTTT. It encodes CASSTANSGNTIYF.

This clonotype has more than one count but fewer than ten. The rearrangement links TRBV14 to TRBJ1-1; no reliable D call. The CDR3 covers 13 residues. The germline CDR1 and CDR2 sequences are SGHDN and FVKESK. Trimming shortened V by 3 bases and J by 8 bases, and 13 bases separated the two germline ends. CDR3 protein: CASSQASPGEAFF. CDR3 in DNA: TGTGCCAGCAGCCAGGCGAGTCCAGGAGAAGCTTTCTTT.

The chain uses TRBV9 and TRBJ1-1; 11 bases are a match to TRBD1. The CDR3 extends over 13 amino acids. V dropped 0 bases and J dropped 11; count of bases not matched to a gene: 3. The germline CDR1 and CDR2 sequences are SGDLS and YYNGEE. The CDR3 loop reads CASSVGDRGAAFF. In DNA form, the CDR3 reads TGTGCCAGCAGCGTAGGGGACAGGGGGGCCGCTTTCTTT.

The chain links TRBV20-1 to TRBJ2-3; D call uncertain. Germline CDR1 is DFQATT and CDR2 is SNEGSKA (reference sequence). This CDR3 has 13 amino acids. The ends were cut back, 1 base at V and 1 base at J, with 6 bases in the middle. The DNA of the CDR3 is TGCAGTGCTAGAGTGCAGGGCACAGATACGCAGTATTTT. Protein: CSARVQGTDTQYF.

This clonotype was found a few times. This chain uses TRBV4-1 with TRBJ2-1; TRBD1 agrees at 10 bases. The CDR3 loop spans 15 amino acids. Germline V lookup: CDR1 MGHRA, CDR2 YSYEKL. The ends lost 0 bases at V and 8 bases at J; junction bases unmatched: 4. This CDR3 is CASSQETGGKDEQFF. The CDR3 coding sequence is TGCGCCAGCAGCCAAGAGACAGGGGGCAAGGATGAGCAGTTCTTC.

This clonotype has a handful of counts. Germline is not matched at one junction end, which may reflect a read error. The CDR3 DNA is TGTGCCAGCAGCTTAGCACCCCAGGGGGACCACGAGACCCAGTACTTC. Its translation is CASSLAPQGDHETQYF. The gene calls are TRBV7-8 and TRBJ2-5, with 7 bases identical to TRBD1. The CDR3 is 16 amino acids. Germline assignment: CDR1 SGHVS and CDR2 FQNEAQ.